This T cell receptor beta chain is from a study of cytomegalovirus exposure and HLA in healthy donors. Study outcomes and limitations: Being productive about 87% or about 30% of the time was typical of most TCR beta V segments in an earlier analysis.

The primer mix had 60 Vbeta and 13 Jbeta primers. Study processing details: The authors later counted roughly 76 million unique TCR beta chains, 9 million to 12 million of them shared. Some clones are missing from TCRdb's copy, which holds only in-frame ones; the method was immunoSEQ multiplex PCR. V and J calls and clone size come straight from that table; D and trimming were deduced from the DNA. This table holds about 130,000 clones, more than 60% found once. CDR1 and CDR2 (germline): MNHNS, SASEGT. Trimming stripped 2 bases from V and 4 bases from J, with 11 bases between. The CDR3 contains 14 residues. For this clone: The target antigen is unknown.

The chain has TRBV6-1 and TRBJ1-1, with D tentatively TRBD1 (5 bases). Material for sequencing was PBMCs. The receptor was derived from a woman aged 40 to 55 in good health and CMV-seropositive. CDR3 in DNA: TGTGCCAGCAGTGAAATGGTAGGGGCCACTGAAGCTTTCTTT. Amino acids: CASSEMVGATEAFF.